This T cell receptor (beta chain) is from a study of read filtering for tumor transcriptome and immune sequencing (TCRdb year 2020). Notes on the research overall: The cohort had around 18 male and 11 to 15 female patients with a mean age of about 66 years, ranging from about 47 to 90. One of the main goals was to work out a read-filtering strategy for immune repertoire data, in particular whether clonotypes backed by only a single read should be removed. Whole-transcriptome libraries were prepared with the TruSeq RNA Access Library Prep Kit after DNase treatment. Under revised international staging, about eight patients fell into R-ISS I, 15 or so into R-ISS II and six or seven into R-ISS III. The study compared TCR repertoires from targeted immune repertoire sequencing and bulk whole-transcriptome sequencing run on the same bone marrow samples. TCR-region mapped reads per sample ranged from about 4.05 to 10.27 million with IR-seq versus only roughly 75 to 1273 with RNA-seq. The study at large found these results: When single-read clonotypes were removed, the proportions of shared clonotypes in IR-seq and RNA-seq correlated more strongly. Single-read clonotypes made up approximately 79% of clonotypes but only roughly 3.5% of total reads in IR-seq, compared with just under 75% of clonotypes and 40% to 55% of reads in RNA-seq. Compared with RNA-seq, IR-seq captured clonotypes at much higher depth and more reliably, and a smaller IR-seq throughput was enough to identify most shared clonotypes. The sorted CD138-negative fraction was a mixed bone marrow immune population, not purified T cells.

Starting from 400 ng RNA, TCR libraries were constructed with the Immunoverse kit using molecular barcoded adaptors that cover the alpha/delta and beta/gamma chains. The same RNA used for transcriptome sequencing was used for TCR library preparation. TCR libraries were sequenced on an Illumina HiSeq 4000 with 2 x 150 cycles. The published analysis was carried out like this. TCR reads were aligned to human V, D, J and C references and assembled into CDR3 clonotypes with MiXCR, including quality filtering and error correction. The tcR package in R was used for analysis of clonotype counts and gene usage diversity. Raw mapping reads were checked after the RNA-seq reads had been mapped by STAR aligner version 2.5.3a onto the human GRCh37 genome. IR-seq fastq files were randomly downsampled with Seqtk 1.3 to test the effect of sequencing depth on detected clonotypes. TCRdb reran the public reads through fastp at Q25 and MiXCR, keeping productive beta chains. Every CDR3 protein is listed once, alongside the most common genes and DNA of its rows. TCRdb's processing, not the authors' own work, is the source of the V and J calls. The sample table holds tens of thousands of distinct CDR3 sequences, of which roughly a fifth were seen once. More than 12% of the sample rests with the top ten.

CDR1 and CDR2 are read off the germline V gene as SGHDT and YYEEEE. CDR3 length: 15 amino acids, cysteine to phenylalanine. Of the read, only the CDR3 DNA is kept; its 45 bases are in frame from base 1. Here V drops 0 bases and J drops 5 bases, and the junction holds 7 bases not matched to any gene. Each patient had bone marrow sampled at the time of active disease. Bone marrow mononuclear cells were isolated by Ficoll-Hypaque density gradient centrifugation. To remove myeloma plasma cells, the cells were labeled with CD138 magnetic microbeads on a MACS separator, and CD138-negative cells were then collected by negative selection. Flow cytometry with CD138 antibodies on an Attune NxT was used to check how pure the isolated cells were. Total RNA was extracted using TRIzol reagent and was quantified on a NanoDrop spectrophotometer. Paired RNA-seq and IR-seq were performed on each patient's CD138-negative bone marrow sample.

This clonotype was found many times. Which antigen it targets is not known. One base away there is no much larger clone; base qualities are not given. Sequenced material: a population of CD138-negative cells sorted from bone marrow. The label giving this sample's cell subset or site can be read as: bone marrow mononuclear cells depleted of CD138+ plasma/myeloma cells by negative magnetic selection. Recombination joined TRBV5-6 with TRBJ1-1; TRBD1 fits 7 bases in the junction. The sequence was obtained from a donor aged 40 or older with multiple myeloma. CDR3 protein: CASSLGRQGRTEAFF. The DNA sequence follows: TGTGCCAGCAGCTTGGGCAGACAGGGAAGGACTGAAGCTTTCTTT.